Given below is one T cell receptor beta chain in context. Its antigen is undetermined. Trimming cost V 0 bases and J 2 bases; bases outside gene matches: 7. This CDR3 has 16 amino acids. Germline lookup yields CDR1 SGHRS and CDR2 YFSETQ. This specimen comes from a study of cytomegalovirus exposure and HLA in healthy donors. With 60 Vbeta and 13 Jbeta primers, the PCR was carried out. Only in-frame clones appear in the TCRdb table, and some are missing; sequencing was by immunoSEQ multiplex PCR. The sample includes under 200,000 clones, about 70% seen only once; the top ten take about 2%. Notes on the study in general: The productive fraction for most TCR beta V segments was about 87% or about 30% in an earlier analysis.

Input material: PBMCs. The TCR sequence derives from a woman in her 30s in good health and CMV-seronegative. The V and J genes are TRBV5-1 and TRBJ2-5; 7 bases line up with TRBD2. In DNA, the CDR3 is TGCGCCAGCAGCTTGGGGAACGGGAGGAGTCAAGAGACCCAGTACTTC. Its translation is CASSLGNGRSQETQYF. Together with reference TRBV5-1 and TRBJ2-5, the CDR3 gives the full variable domain: KAGVTQTPRYLIKTRGQQVTLSCSPISGHRSVSWYQQTPGQGLQFLFEYFSETQRNKGNFPGRFSGRQFSNSRSEMNVSTLELGDSALYLCASSLGNGRSQETQYFGPGTRLLVL.